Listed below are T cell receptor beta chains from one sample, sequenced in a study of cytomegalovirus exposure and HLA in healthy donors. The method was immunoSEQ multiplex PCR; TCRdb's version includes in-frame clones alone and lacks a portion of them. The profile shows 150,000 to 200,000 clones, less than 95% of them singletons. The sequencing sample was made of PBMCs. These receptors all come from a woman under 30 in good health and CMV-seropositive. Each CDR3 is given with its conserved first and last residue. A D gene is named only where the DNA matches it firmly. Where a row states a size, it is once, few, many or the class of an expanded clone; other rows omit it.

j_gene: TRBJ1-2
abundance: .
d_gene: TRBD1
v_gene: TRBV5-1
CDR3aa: CASSSRQGLYGYTF
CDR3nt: TGCGCCAGCAGCTCGCGACAGGGGTTATATGGCTACACCTTC

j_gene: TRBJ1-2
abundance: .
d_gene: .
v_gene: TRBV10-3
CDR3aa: CAFPRDTDNYGYTF
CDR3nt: TGTGCCTTCCCCCGGGACACTGACAACTATGGCTACACCTTC

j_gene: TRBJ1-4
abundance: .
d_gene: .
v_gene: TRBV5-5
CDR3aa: CASSRNEKLFF
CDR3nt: TGTGCCAGCAGCCGTAATGAAAAACTGTTTTTT

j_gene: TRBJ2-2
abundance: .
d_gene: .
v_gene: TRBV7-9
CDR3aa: CASSKQGGDTGELFF
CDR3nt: TGTGCCAGCAGTAAGCAGGGCGGCGACACCGGGGAGCTGTTTTTT

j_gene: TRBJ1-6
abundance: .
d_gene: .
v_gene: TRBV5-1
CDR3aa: CASSSAGGNSYNSPLHF
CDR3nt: TGCGCCAGCAGCTCGGCCGGGGGAAACTCCTATAATTCACCCCTCCACTTT

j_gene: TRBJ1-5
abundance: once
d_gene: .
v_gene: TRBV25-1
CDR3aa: CASRGNGGNQPQHF
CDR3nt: TGTGCCAGCAGGGGGAACGGGGGCAATCAGCCCCAGCATTTT

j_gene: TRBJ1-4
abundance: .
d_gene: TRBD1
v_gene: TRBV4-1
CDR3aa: CASSQPGQGTNEKLFF
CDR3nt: TGCGCCAGCAGCCAGCCGGGACAGGGAACTAATGAAAAACTGTTTTTT

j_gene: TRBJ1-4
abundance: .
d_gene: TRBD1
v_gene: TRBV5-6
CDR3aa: CASSSGTGRTSEKLFF
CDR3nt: TGTGCCAGCAGCTCCGGGACAGGAAGAACCTCTGAAAAACTGTTTTTT

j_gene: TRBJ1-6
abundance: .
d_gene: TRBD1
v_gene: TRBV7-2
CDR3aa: CASSIAGGRNSPLHF
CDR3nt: TGTGCCAGCAGCATCGCAGGGGGCCGTAATTCACCCCTCCACTTT

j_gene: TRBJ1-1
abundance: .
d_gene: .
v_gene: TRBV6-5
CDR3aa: CASTSVGGDTEAFF
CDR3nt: TGTGCCAGCACCTCGGTAGGGGGAGACACTGAAGCTTTCTTT

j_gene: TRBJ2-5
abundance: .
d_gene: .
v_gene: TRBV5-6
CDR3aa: CASSLGDSQETQYF
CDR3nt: TGTGCCAGCAGCTTGGGGGACTCCCAAGAGACCCAGTACTTC

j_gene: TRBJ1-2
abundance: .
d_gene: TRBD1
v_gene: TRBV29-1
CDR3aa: CSVGDRGKDYTF
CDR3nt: TGCAGCGTTGGGGACAGGGGGAAGGACTACACCTTC

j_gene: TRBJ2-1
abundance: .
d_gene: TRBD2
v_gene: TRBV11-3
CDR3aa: CASSLSSGGSNEQFF
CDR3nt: TGTGCCAGCAGCTTGAGTAGCGGGGGATCAAATGAGCAGTTCTTC

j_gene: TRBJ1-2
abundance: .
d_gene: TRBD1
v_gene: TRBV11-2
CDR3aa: CASSPGTGDGYGYTF
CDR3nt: TGTGCCAGCAGCCCTGGGACAGGGGATGGGTATGGCTACACCTTC

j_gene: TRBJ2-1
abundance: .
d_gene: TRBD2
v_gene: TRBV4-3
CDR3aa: CASSQEGLAGNEQFF
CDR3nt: TGCGCCAGCAGCCAAGAGGGGCTAGCGGGGAATGAGCAGTTCTTC

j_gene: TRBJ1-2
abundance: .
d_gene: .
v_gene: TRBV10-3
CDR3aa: CAISESREGYTF
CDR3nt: TGTGCCATCAGTGAGTCGAGAGAAGGCTACACCTTC

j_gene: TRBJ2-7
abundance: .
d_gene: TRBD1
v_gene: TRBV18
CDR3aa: CASSHPDREPPYEQYF
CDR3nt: TGTGCCAGCTCACACCCCGACAGGGAGCCACCCTACGAGCAGTACTTC